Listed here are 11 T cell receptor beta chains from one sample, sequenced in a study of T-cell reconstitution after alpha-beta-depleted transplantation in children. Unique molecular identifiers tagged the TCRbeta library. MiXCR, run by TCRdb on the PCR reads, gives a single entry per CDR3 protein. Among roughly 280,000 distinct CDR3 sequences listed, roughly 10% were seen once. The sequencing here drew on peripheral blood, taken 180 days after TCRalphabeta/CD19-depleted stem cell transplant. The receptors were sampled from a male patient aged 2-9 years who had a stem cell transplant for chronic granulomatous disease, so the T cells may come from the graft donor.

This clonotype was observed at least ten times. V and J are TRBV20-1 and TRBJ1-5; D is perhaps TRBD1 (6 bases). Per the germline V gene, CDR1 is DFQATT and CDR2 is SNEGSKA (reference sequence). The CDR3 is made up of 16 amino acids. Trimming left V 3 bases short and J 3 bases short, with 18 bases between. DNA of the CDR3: TGCAGTGCTAGGGGAGGGGCAGGGGTGTACAATCAGCCCCAGCATTTT. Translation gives CSARGGAGVYNQPQHF.

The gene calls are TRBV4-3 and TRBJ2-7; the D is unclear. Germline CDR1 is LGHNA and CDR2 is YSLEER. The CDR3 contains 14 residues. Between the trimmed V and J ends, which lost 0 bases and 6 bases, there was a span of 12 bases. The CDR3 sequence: CASSQDFPALEQYF. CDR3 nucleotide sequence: TGCGCCAGCAGCCAAGATTTTCCGGCCCTCGAGCAGTACTTC.

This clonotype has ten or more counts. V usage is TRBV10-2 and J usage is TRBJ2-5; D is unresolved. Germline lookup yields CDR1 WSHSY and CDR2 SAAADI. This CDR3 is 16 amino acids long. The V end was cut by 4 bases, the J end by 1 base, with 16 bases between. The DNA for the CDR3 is TGCGCCAGCAGTGTATCCGCGGAGCCCCCCCAAGAGACCCAGTACTTC. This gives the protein CASSVSAEPPQETQYF.

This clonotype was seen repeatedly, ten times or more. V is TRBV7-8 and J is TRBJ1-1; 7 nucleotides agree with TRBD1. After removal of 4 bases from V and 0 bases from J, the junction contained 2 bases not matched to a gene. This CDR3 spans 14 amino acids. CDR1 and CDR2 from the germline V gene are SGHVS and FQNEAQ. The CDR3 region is CASSSGQMNTEAFF. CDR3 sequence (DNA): TGTGCCAGCAGCTCGGGACAGATGAACACTGAAGCTTTCTTT.

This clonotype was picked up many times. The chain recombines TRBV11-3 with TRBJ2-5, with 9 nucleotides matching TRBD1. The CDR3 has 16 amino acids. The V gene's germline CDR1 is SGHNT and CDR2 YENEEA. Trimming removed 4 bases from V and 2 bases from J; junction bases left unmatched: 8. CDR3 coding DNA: TGTGCCAGCAGCTCAGGGGGGACAGGGCGTCAAGAGACCCAGTACTTC. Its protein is CASSSGGTGRQETQYF.

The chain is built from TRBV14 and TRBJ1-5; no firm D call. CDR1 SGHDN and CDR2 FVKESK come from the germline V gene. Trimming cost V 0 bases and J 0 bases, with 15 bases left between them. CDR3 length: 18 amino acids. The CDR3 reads CASSQDWDQENSNQPQHF. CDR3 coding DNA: TGTGCCAGCAGCCAAGATTGGGATCAGGAGAATAGCAATCAGCCCCAGCATTTT.

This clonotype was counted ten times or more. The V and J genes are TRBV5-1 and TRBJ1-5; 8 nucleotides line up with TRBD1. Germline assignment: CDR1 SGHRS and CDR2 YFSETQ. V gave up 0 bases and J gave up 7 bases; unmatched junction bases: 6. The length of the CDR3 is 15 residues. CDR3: CASSLGGAGGQPQHF. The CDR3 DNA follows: TGCGCCAGCAGCTTGGGGGGGGCAGGGGGCCAGCCCCAGCATTTT.

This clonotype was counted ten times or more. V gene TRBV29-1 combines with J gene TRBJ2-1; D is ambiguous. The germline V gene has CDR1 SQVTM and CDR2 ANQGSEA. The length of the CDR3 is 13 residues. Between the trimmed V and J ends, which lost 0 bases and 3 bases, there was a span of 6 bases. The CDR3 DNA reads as TGCAGCGTTGAAGAGGGCCGCTACAATGAGCAGTTCTTC. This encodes CSVEEGRYNEQFF.

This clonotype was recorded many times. In DNA form, the CDR3 reads TGTGCCAGCACCAGGGGCCTGGGGGCTCTATCCTACGAGCAGTACTTC. Its protein is CASTRGLGALSYEQYF. The V call is TRBV12-3 or TRBV12-4, the J call TRBJ2-7; the D gene is possibly TRBD1 (6 bases). The length of the CDR3 is 16 residues. V was cut by 7 bases and J by 1 base, with 20 bases left in between.

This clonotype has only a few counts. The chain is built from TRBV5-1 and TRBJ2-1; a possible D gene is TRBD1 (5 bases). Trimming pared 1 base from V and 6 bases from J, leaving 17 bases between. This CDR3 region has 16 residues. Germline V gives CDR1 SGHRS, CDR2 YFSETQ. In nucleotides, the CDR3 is TGCGCCAGCAGCTTGACTGAACGGAATAGGGGCAATGAGCAGTTCTTC. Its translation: CASSLTERNRGNEQFF.

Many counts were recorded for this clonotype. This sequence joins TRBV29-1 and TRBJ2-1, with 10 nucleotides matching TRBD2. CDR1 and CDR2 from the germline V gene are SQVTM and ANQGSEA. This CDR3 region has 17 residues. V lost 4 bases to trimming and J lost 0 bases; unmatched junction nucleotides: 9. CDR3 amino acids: CSVGRLAGADSYNEQFF. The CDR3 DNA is TGCAGCGTTGGAAGGCTAGCGGGAGCCGACTCCTACAATGAGCAGTTCTTC.